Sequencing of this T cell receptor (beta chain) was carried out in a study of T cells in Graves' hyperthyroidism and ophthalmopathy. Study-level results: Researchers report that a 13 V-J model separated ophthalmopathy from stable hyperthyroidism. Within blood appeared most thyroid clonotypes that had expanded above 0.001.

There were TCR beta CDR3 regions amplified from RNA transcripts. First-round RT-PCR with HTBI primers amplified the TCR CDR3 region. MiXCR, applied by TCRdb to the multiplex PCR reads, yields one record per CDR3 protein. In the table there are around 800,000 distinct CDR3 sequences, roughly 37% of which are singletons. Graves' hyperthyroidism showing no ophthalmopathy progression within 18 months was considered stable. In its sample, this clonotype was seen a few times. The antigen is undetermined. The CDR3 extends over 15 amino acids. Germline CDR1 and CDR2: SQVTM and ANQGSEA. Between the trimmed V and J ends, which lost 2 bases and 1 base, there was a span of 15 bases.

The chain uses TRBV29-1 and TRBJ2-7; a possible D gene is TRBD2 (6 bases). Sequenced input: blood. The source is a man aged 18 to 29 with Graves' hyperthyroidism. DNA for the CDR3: TGCAGCGTTGAAAAAGGCGGGGCAGGTTCCTACGAGCAGTACTTC. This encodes CSVEKGGAGSYEQYF.